What follows are 19 T cell receptor beta chains derived from one specimen sequenced in a study of beta chain features in type 1 diabetes (dated by TCRdb to 2017 to 2018). Overall study results and their limits: In all four CD4+ subsets, TCRB CDR3 length was moderately but significantly shorter in type 1 diabetes patients.

These receptors' antigens are unknown. The protocol used for the library was the immunoSEQ multiplex PCR assay. All of the isolated RNA was reverse transcribed with the High Capacity cDNA Reverse Transcription Kit, so expressed TCRB transcripts were sequenced. The table comes from immuneACCESS by way of TCRdb, which keeps in-frame sequences with V and J called. Part of the clones is missing from these tables; in studies checked, under half for an unresolved V gene and the rest for unknown reasons. In this sample the table shows about 190,000 clones, about 8% of which occur a single time. Roughly 1% of the sample is in the top ten clones. The source material was central memory CD4+ T cells from blood. The source of these receptors is a woman in her 40s with type 1 diabetes.

The chain recombines TRBV18 with TRBJ2-3; TRBD2 agrees at 8 bases. This CDR3 has 15 amino acids. V was clipped by 0 bases and J by 6 bases; unmatched bases: 5. CDR1 and CDR2 (germline): KGHSH, LQKENI. The CDR3 reads CASSPPKAGVDTQYF. Here the CDR3 DNA reads TGTGCCAGCTCACCACCGAAAGCGGGGGTGGATACGCAGTATTTT.

This clone has more than one count but fewer than ten. The junction does not match germline at one end; this may be a read error. The chain carries TRBV5-6 and TRBJ2-1; a weak D match, TRBD1 (5 bases). The CDR3 totals 13 residues. Germline lookup yields CDR1 SGHDT and CDR2 YYEEEE. The CDR3 reads CAGSPGRYNEQFF. CDR3 bases: TGTGCCGGCAGCCCAGGGCGGTACAATGAGCAGTTCTTC.

This rearrangement joins TRBV29-1 to TRBJ2-3; 9 nucleotides match TRBD1. The V segment lost 6 bases and the J segment 1 base; nucleotides outside the gene matches: 2. Per germline, CDR1 SQVTM and CDR2 ANQGSEA. The CDR3 has 13 amino acids. The CDR3 bases are TGCAGCGTGTGGACAGGGGGCACAGATACGCAGTATTTT. Translated: CSVWTGGTDTQYF.

In its sample, this clone was seen a few times. V usage is TRBV7-2 and J usage is TRBJ2-5; tentative D call: TRBD1 (6 bases). This CDR3 contains 14 residues. Looked up from germline, CDR1 is SGHTA and CDR2 is FQGNSA. Trimming left V 8 bases short and J 4 bases short, with 17 bases between. CDR3 sequence (DNA): TGTGCCAGCCGATCTATGGCCAGGGGAGAGACCCAGTACTTC. Amino acids: CASRSMARGETQYF.

This clone was seen repeatedly, ten times or more. V is TRBV30 and J is TRBJ1-1, with a tentative D call TRBD1 (6 bases). This CDR3 has 14 residues. Per germline, CDR1 GTSNPN and CDR2 SVGIG (reference sequence). Trimming took off 5 bases at V and 6 bases at J, with 19 bases between the two ends. CDR3 in DNA: TGTGCCTGGGGAAAACGGGGGGCGCTCCCTGAAGCTTTCTTT. Its translation: CAWGKRGALPEAFF.

About this clone itself: This sample also contains other DNA sequences that code for the same CDR3. The V and J genes are TRBV19 and TRBJ1-1; 7 nucleotides align to TRBD1. The CDR3 is 14 amino acids. CDR1 and CDR2 from the germline V gene are LNHDA and SQIVND (reference sequence). V shed 4 bases, J shed 0 bases, and the junction held 2 bases outside the gene matches. This CDR3 is CASSRDRLNTEAFF. The CDR3 bases are TGTGCCAGTAGTAGGGACAGATTGAACACTGAAGCTTTCTTT.

This clone has just a few counts. V and J are TRBV30 and TRBJ2-5, with 8 bases lining up with TRBD1. Germline V gives CDR1 GTSNPN, CDR2 SVGIG (reference sequence). With V trimmed by 3 bases and J by 6 bases, 12 bases remained unmatched. CDR3 length: 15 residues. The CDR3 is CAWREAGTGLKTQYF. Written as DNA, the CDR3 is TGTGCCTGGAGGGAGGCGGGGACAGGTTTGAAGACCCAGTACTTC.

J is TRBJ2-7 and V is TRBV29-1; TRBD1 matches at 7 bases. This CDR3 has 12 amino acids. Trimming at V came to 7 bases and at J to 2 bases, leaving 5 bases not matched to a gene. CDR1 and CDR2 (germline): SQVTM, ANQGSEA. In DNA, the CDR3 is TGCAGCGCCCGGGACAGTGCCTACGAGCAGTACTTC. It is translated as CSARDSAYEQYF.

This clone was seen a handful of times. The chain couples TRBV18 to TRBJ1-5; D might be TRBD1 (6 bases). This CDR3 has 14 residues. Per germline, CDR1 KGHSH and CDR2 LQKENI. The V end lost 4 bases, the J end lost 4 bases, and 11 bases lay between the germline ends. CDR3 coding DNA: TGTGCCAGCTCACGGGCAGGGGTTAATCAGCCCCAGCATTTT. Translation: CASSRAGVNQPQHF.

Only a few counts were recorded for this clone. This chain connects TRBV19 to TRBJ1-5, with D hard to call. The V end lost 0 bases, the J end lost 8 bases, and 11 bases lay between the germline ends. Looked up from germline, CDR1 is LNHDA and CDR2 is SQIVND (reference sequence). CDR3 size: 14 residues. CDR3 loop: CASSIDPDREPQHF. The CDR3 region has the DNA TGTGCCAGTAGTATAGATCCCGACCGGGAGCCCCAGCATTTT.

In this sample, this clone turned up a few times. V gene TRBV5-4 combines with J gene TRBJ1-2; possible D gene TRBD1, 5 bases. The CDR3 spans 15 residues. Trimming left V 4 bases short and J 3 bases short, with 16 bases between. The germline gives CDR1 SGHNT, CDR2 YYREEE (reference sequence). The CDR3 DNA reads as TGTGCCAGCAGCCTCTTGATGGGGGGTTACTATGGCTACACCTTC. Encoded protein: CASSLLMGGYYGYTF.

In its sample, this clone was seen a few times. This chain joins TRBV28 and TRBJ2-5; 9 bases are a match to TRBD2. J was trimmed by 4 bases and V by 3 bases; bases with no gene match: 3. CDR3 length: 14 residues. Looked up from germline, CDR1 is MDHEN and CDR2 is SYDVKM. CDR3 DNA sequence: TGTGCCAGCAGTTTTAGCGGGAGATCAGAGACCCAGTACTTC. Amino acids: CASSFSGRSETQYF. Full variable domain (remainder filled in from reference TRBV28 and TRBJ2-5): DVKVTQSSRYLVKRTGEKVFLECVQDMDHENMFWYRQDPGLGLRLIYFSYDVKMKEKGDIPEGYSVSREKKERFSLILESASTNQTSMYLCASSFSGRSETQYFGPGTRLLVL.

In its sample, this clone was seen a few times. V gene TRBV11-2 combines with J gene TRBJ2-2; D unclear. CDR1 is SGHAT, CDR2 FQNNGV, per germline. The CDR3 has 16 amino acids. V lost 2 bases, J lost 6 bases, and 16 bases lay in between. The CDR3: CASSLRRPGPPGELFF. As DNA, the CDR3 is TGTGCCAGCAGCTTAAGGCGCCCGGGTCCACCCGGGGAGCTGTTTTTT.

This clone was picked up a small number of times. V usage is TRBV19 and J usage is TRBJ2-5, with 7 bases aligning to TRBD2. Germline V CDR1 and CDR2: LNHDA, SQIVND (reference sequence). Trimming took 3 bases from V and 3 from J; bases not matched to a gene: 4. The CDR3 covers 14 residues. Here the CDR3 DNA reads TGTGCCAGTAGTATGTCCCTAGCGGAAGAGACCCAGTACTTC. Translated, it gives CASSMSLAEETQYF.

V gene TRBV7-9 combines with J gene TRBJ1-6, with D possibly TRBD1 on 6 matching bases. Per germline, CDR1 SEHNR and CDR2 FQNEAQ (reference sequence). CDR3 size: 14 residues. Trimming stripped 6 bases from V and 10 bases from J, with 16 bases between. In nucleotides, the CDR3 is TGTGCCAGCAGTACAGGGCAGGGAAGGTCACCCCTCCACTTT. Amino acids: CASSTGQGRSPLHF. Full variable domain (outside the CDR3, taken from reference TRBV7-9 and TRBJ1-6): DTGVSQNPRHKITKRGQNVTFRCDPISEHNRLYWYRQTLGQGPEFLTYFQNEAQLEKSRLLSDRFSAERPKGSFSTLEIQRTEQGDSAMYLCASSTGQGRSPLHFGNGTRLTVT.

This clone was seen a few times. The J gene is TRBJ1-5, the V gene TRBV6-5; the D gene is possibly TRBD1 (6 bases). The CDR3 is 14 residues long. The V end lost 4 bases, the J end lost 4 bases, and 11 bases lay between the germline ends. Germline V lookup: CDR1 MNHEY, CDR2 SVGAGI. The CDR3: CASSSGTMNQPQHF. The CDR3 bases are TGTGCCAGCAGTTCAGGGACAATGAATCAGCCCCAGCATTTT.

The chain joins TRBV18 to TRBJ1-4; weak D call: TRBD1 (5 bases). Germline CDR1 KGHSH, CDR2 LQKENI. This CDR3 has 14 amino acids. Trimming left V 6 bases short and J 7 bases short, with 15 bases between. CDR3 sequence (DNA): TGTGCCAGCTCCGAGGAGGGGTCGAGTGAAAAACTGTTTTTT. Translation: CASSEEGSSEKLFF.

This clone has a handful of counts. The chain combines TRBV11-1 with TRBJ2-2; 11 bases are shared with TRBD1. There are 15 residues in the CDR3. The V segment lost 1 base and the J segment 7 bases; nucleotides outside the gene matches: 2. From germline, CDR1 is SGHAT and CDR2 FQDESV (reference sequence). The CDR3 DNA is TGTGCCAGCAGCTTAGGGACAGGGGGCCGCGGGGAGCTGTTTTTT. Protein sequence: CASSLGTGGRGELFF.

The genes are TRBV7-2 and TRBJ2-7; 7 bases are shared with TRBD1. CDR3 length: 14 residues. With 2 bases clipped from V and 6 bases from J, the junction kept 7 bases outside the gene matches. Germline CDR1 reads SGHTA; CDR2 reads FQGNSA. For the CDR3, the DNA is TGTGCCAGCAGCTTATCGGGACAGAGGCCCGAGCAGTACTTC. Residues: CASSLSGQRPEQYF.